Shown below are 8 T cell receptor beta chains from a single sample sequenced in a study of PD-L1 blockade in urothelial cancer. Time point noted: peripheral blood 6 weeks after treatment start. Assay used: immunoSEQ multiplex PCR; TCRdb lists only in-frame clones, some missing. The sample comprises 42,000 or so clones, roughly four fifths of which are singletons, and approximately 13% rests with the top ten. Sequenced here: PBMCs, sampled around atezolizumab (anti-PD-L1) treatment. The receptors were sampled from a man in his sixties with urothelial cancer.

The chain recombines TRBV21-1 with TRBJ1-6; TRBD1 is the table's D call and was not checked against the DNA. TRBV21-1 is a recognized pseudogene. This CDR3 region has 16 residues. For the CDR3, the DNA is TGTGCCAGCAGCATCTACCGACAGGACCCCTCGACACCCCTCCACTTT. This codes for CASSIYRQDPSTPLHF.

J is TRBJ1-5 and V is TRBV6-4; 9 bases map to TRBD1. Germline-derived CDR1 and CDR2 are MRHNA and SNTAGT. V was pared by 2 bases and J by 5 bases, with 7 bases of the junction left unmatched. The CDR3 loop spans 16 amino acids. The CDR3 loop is CASSDERTGVHQPQHF. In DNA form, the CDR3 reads TGTGCCAGCAGTGACGAACGGACAGGGGTTCATCAGCCCCAGCATTTT.

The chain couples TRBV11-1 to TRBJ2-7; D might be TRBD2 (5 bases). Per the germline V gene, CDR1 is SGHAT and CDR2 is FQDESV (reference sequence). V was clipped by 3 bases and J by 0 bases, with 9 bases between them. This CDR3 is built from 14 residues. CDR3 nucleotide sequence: TGTGCCAGCAGCTTCGAGGGAAGCTCCTACGAGCAGTACTTC. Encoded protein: CASSFEGSSYEQYF. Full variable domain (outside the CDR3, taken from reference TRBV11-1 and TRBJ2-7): EAEVAQSPRYKITEKSQAVAFWCDPISGHATLYWYRQILGQGPELLVQFQDESVVDDSQLPKDRFSAERLKGVDSTLKIQPAELGDSAMYLCASSFEGSSYEQYFGPGTRLTVT.

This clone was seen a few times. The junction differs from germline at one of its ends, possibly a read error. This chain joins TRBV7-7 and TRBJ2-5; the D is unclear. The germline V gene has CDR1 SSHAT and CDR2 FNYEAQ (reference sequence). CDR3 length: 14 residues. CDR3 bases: TGTGCTAGCAGCGCTGCTTGGGCCCAAGAGACCCAGTACTTC. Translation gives CASSAAWAQETQYF.

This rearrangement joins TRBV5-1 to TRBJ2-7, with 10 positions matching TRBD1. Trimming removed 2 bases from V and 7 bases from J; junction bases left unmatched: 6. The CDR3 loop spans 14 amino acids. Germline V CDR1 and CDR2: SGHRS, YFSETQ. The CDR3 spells CASSLGTGVGEQYF. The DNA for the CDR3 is TGCGCCAGCAGCTTAGGGACAGGGGTAGGAGAGCAGTACTTC.

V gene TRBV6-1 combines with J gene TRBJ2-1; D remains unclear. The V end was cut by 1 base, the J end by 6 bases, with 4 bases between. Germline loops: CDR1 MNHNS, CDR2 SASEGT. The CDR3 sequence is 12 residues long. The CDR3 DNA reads TGTGCCAGCAGTGAAGAACTCAATGAGCAGTTCTTC. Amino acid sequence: CASSEELNEQFF.

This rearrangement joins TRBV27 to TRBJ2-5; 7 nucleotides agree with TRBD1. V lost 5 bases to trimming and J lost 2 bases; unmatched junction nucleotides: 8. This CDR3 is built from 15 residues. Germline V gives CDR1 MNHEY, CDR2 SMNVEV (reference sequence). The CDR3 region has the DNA TGTGCCAGCAGTACTCCCCGGACAGGTCAAGAGACCCAGTACTTC. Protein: CASSTPRTGQETQYF.

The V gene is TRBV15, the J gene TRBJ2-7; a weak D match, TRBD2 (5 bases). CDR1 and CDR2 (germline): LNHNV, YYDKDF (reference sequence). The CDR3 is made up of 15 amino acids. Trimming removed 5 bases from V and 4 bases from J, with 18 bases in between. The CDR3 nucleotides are TGTGCCACCAGCCGTAGGGCGGAGGTCGTATACGAGCAGTACTTC. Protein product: CATSRRAEVVYEQYF.